The text below deals with one T cell receptor beta chain. The sample originates from a study of blood T cell repertoires in COVID-19. Across the study: From T cells, B-cell-depleted T cells, or PBMCs came the material, which was cDNA or gDNA.

Authors' processing steps: By means of reference gene primer amplification, nucleated cell counts were estimated. Method: immunoSEQ multiplex PCR; TCRdb's copy keeps in-frame clones and lacks some. D and trimming were read from the DNA, whereas the V and J calls and clone size are those reported in that table. This sample has some 200,000 clones, with over 75% found just once. The germline V and J ends were trimmed by 1 base and 0 bases, with 7 bases remaining between them. This CDR3 spans 14 amino acids. CDR1 is SGDLS and CDR2 is YYNGEE in the germline V gene. Sequencing was performed on peripheral blood. V is TRBV9 and J is TRBJ1-2; D unclear. The clonotype originates from a woman older than 75 with acute or convalescent COVID-19. Written as DNA, the CDR3 is TGTGCCAGCAGCGTAAACCCAGCTAACTATGGCTACACCTTC. This encodes CASSVNPANYGYTF.